This entry describes one TCR beta chain. No antigen is known for it. The table came from immunoSEQ multiplex PCR; TCRdb's copy has only in-frame clones and leaves some out. The table records approximately 980,000 clones, over 60% of them present only once. The V and J ends lost 3 bases and 4 bases, in that order; junction bases with no gene match: 6. Germline CDR1 reads SGHRS; CDR2 reads YFSETQ. This CDR3 is 15 amino acids long. This sample is drawn from a study of shared clonotypes between healthy human individuals. Study-wide background: Donors had three CD4 naive, three CD4 memory, two CD8 naive and one CD8 memory plate apiece. Points from the study as a whole: Sequencing depth was expected to influence donor clonotype sharing.

The chain recombines TRBV5-1 with TRBJ2-3, with 9 bases lining up with TRBD2. This sequence was found in a man aged 18 to 29 in good health. Source material: memory CD4+ T cells sorted from blood. Described subset: CD45RA-negative fraction. CDR3: CASSSTSGNSDTQYF. DNA of the CDR3: TGCGCCAGCAGCTCGACTAGCGGTAACTCAGATACGCAGTATTTT.